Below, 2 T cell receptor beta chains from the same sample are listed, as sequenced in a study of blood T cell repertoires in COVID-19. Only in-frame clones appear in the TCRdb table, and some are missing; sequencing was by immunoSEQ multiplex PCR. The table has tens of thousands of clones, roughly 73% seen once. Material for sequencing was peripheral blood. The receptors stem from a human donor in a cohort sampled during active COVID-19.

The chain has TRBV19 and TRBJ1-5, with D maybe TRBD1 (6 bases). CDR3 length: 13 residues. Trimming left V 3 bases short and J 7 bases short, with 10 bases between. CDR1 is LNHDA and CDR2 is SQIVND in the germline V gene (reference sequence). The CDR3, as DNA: TGTGCCAGTAGTATTGGGGGCCGGCAGCCCCAGCATTTT. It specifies CASSIGGRQPQHF.

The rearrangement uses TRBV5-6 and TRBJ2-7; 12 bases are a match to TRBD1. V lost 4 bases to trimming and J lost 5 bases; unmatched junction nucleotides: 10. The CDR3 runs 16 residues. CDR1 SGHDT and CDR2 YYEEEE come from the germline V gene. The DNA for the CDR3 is TGTGCCAGCAGCCTTCCGGGACAGGGGGCGCACGACGAGCAGTACTTC. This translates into CASSLPGQGAHDEQYF.